This TCR beta chain was observed in a study of OX40 agonist ivuxolimab in advanced cancers. Turning to the study itself: A history of anti-PD-1, anti-PD-L1 or anti-CTLA-4 therapy was acceptable, and about 40% had some.

The CDR3 totals 15 residues. Germline lookup yields CDR1 SNHLY and CDR2 FYNNEI. With 4 bases clipped from V and 7 bases from J, the junction kept 10 bases outside the gene matches. Profiling relied on immunoSEQ multiplex PCR, and the TCRdb table lists in-frame clones only, not all of them. Among 40,000 or so clones, 65% to 85% were seen once, and the ten largest hold roughly 5%. The source is an adult with an advanced solid tumor such as melanoma, head and neck, liver or kidney cancer. V gene TRBV2 combines with J gene TRBJ1-2; 9 nucleotides agree with TRBD1. Source: CD4+ or CD8+ T cells sorted from blood, taken in a trial of the OX40 agonist ivuxolimab. CDR3 nucleotide sequence: TGTGCCAGCAGTGCGAACCCACAGGGGGCCAGTGGCTACACCTTC. It is translated as CASSANPQGASGYTF.